This TCR beta chain was captured in a study of blood T cell repertoires in COVID-19. As for the study in general: Acute-phase and convalescent COVID-19 samples originated in the United States, Italy and Spain. Nucleic acid was either cDNA or gDNA, and it came from T cells, B-cell-depleted T cells, or PBMCs.

The length of the CDR3 is 18 residues. V was pared by 4 bases and J by 0 bases, with 9 bases of the junction left unmatched. Germline V lookup: CDR1 MNHNS, CDR2 SASEGT. In the original processing: Amplified reference gene primers provided the basis for estimating nucleated cell counts. Profiled with immunoSEQ multiplex PCR; TCRdb holds only in-frame clones, not every one. Clone size and V and J calls were adopted from that table, with D and trimming inferred from the DNA. The sample carries just over 250,000 clones, about nine tenths recorded once. Sequencing was done on a sample of peripheral blood. This chain joins TRBV6-1 and TRBJ2-1, with TRBD1 matching over 10 bases. The sequence was collected from a man aged 55 to 70 who had recovered from COVID-19. CDR3 residues: CASSALTGGEFSYNEQFF. CDR3 nucleotide sequence: TGTGCCAGCAGTGCCCTGACAGGGGGCGAATTCTCCTACAATGAGCAGTTCTTC.